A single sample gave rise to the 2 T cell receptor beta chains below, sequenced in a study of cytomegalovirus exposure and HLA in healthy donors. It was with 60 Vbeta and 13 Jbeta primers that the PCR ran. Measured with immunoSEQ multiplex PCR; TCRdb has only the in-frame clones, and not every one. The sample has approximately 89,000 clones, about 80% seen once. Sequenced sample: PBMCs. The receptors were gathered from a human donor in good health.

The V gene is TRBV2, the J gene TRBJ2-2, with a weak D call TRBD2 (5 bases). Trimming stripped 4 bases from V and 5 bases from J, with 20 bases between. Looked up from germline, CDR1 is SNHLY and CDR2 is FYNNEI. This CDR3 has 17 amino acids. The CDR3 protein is CASSGGHIRSGTGELFF. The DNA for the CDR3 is TGTGCCAGCAGTGGAGGGCACATCCGCTCGGGGACCGGGGAGCTGTTTTTT.

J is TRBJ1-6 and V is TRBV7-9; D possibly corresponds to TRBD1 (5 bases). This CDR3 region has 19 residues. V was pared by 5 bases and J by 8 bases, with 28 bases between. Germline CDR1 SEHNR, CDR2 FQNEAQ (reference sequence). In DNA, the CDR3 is TGTGCCAGCAGCCCAGGGACGGAGGGGACGGCCATCGGAGATTCACCCCTCCACTTT. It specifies CASSPGTEGTAIGDSPLHF.